Presented here are 22 T cell receptor beta chains from one specimen sequenced in a study of T cell responses to AZD1222 COVID-19 vaccine. Assay used: immunoSEQ multiplex PCR; TCRdb lists only in-frame clones, some missing. The table lists about 140,000 clones, around 90% of them singletons. This specimen was peripheral blood, taken 28 days after the second AZD1222 dose. Every receptor here comes from an adult who received the AZD1222 COVID-19 vaccine.

The chain recombines TRBV2 with TRBJ1-6; D is ambiguous. Trimming took off 2 bases at V and 6 bases at J, with 11 bases between the two ends. The V gene's germline CDR1 is SNHLY and CDR2 FYNNEI. This CDR3 region has 15 residues. CDR3 coding DNA: TGTGCCAGCAGTGAAACCGGCCAGTCTAATTCACCCCTCCACTTT. This encodes CASSETGQSNSPLHF.

The V call is TRBV3-1 (or the pseudogene TRBV3-2), the J call TRBJ2-5; D possibly matches TRBD1 or TRBD2 (5 bases each). Germline V lookup: CDR1 LGHDT, CDR2 YNNKEL (reference sequence). The length of the CDR3 is 13 residues. Trimming stripped 7 bases from V and 7 bases from J, with 16 bases between. The CDR3 region is CASTEGPAGTQYF. As DNA, the CDR3 is TGTGCCAGCACCGAGGGGCCAGCAGGGACCCAGTACTTC.

The CDR3 loop reads CSVICGDGTLFF. CDR3 nucleotide sequence: TGCAGCGTTATATGCGGGGACGGAACTCTGTTTTTT. The rearrangement uses TRBV29-1 and TRBJ1-4; D possibly corresponds to TRBD1 (5 bases). Trimming took 5 bases from V and 14 from J, leaving 18 bases between them. The germline V gene has CDR1 SQVTM and CDR2 ANQGSEA. The CDR3 totals 12 residues.

The chain joins TRBV7-3 to TRBJ2-2; maybe TRBD1 (6 bases). This CDR3 is built from 19 residues. Germline CDR1 and CDR2: SGHTA and FQGTGA. With 1 base removed from V and 2 bases from J, the gap between germline ends came to 20 bases. In nucleotides, the CDR3 is TGTGCCAGCAGCTTAAGGCAGGGGCGCCGCAAGCACAACACCGGGGAGCTGTTTTTT. Protein: CASSLRQGRRKHNTGELFF. The variable domain in full, with the rest retrieved from reference TRBV7-3 and TRBJ2-2, is GAGVSQTPSNKVTEKGKYVELRCDPISGHTALYWYRQSLGQGPEFLIYFQGTGAADDSGLPNDRFFAVRPEGSVSTLKIQRTERGDSAVYLCASSLRQGRRKHNTGELFFGEGSRLTVL.

The rearrangement links TRBV6-2 or TRBV6-3 to TRBJ2-1, with D possibly matching TRBD2 (6 bases). V lost 0 bases and J lost 3, with 6 bases in between. This CDR3 is 14 amino acids long. The V gene's germline CDR1 is MNHEY and CDR2 SVGEGT. The chain's CDR3 is CASSYSGGYNEQFF. In DNA, the CDR3 is TGTGCCAGCAGTTACTCGGGGGGCTACAATGAGCAGTTCTTC.

In DNA, the CDR3 is TGTGCCAGCAGTTACGGGAAGAACACCGGGGAGCTGTTTTTT. This sequence encodes CASSYGKNTGELFF. The rearrangement joins TRBV6-5 to TRBJ2-2, with D unresolved. The ends were cut back, 2 bases at V and 1 base at J, with 5 bases in the middle. The CDR3 extends over 14 amino acids. CDR1 is MNHEY, CDR2 SVGAGI, per germline.

This chain connects TRBV9 to TRBJ2-7; TRBD2 agrees at 7 bases. The CDR3 is made up of 14 amino acids. Per germline, CDR1 SGDLS and CDR2 YYNGEE. V lost 0 bases, J lost 3 bases, and 3 bases stayed unmatched. The CDR3 region has the DNA TGTGCCAGCAGCGTAGGAGGCGGGGGCTACGAGCAGTACTTC. This codes for CASSVGGGGYEQYF.

The chain employs TRBV2 and TRBJ1-6, with a weak D call TRBD1 (5 bases). The CDR3 is made up of 16 amino acids. Germline CDR1 and CDR2: SNHLY and FYNNEI. Trimming removed 3 bases at V and 6 bases at J, with 15 bases between. CDR3 sequence reads: CASSDLSGGVNSPLHF. The CDR3 nucleotides read TGTGCCAGCAGTGACTTGAGCGGAGGGGTTAATTCACCCCTCCACTTT.

This clone was counted once. This chain uses TRBV11-2 with TRBJ1-5; D unresolved. The CDR3 consists of 15 residues. In germline, CDR1 is SGHAT, CDR2 FQNNGV. V dropped 5 bases and J dropped 1 base, with 12 bases sitting between them. The CDR3 region is CASSPYLGSNQPQHF. DNA for the CDR3: TGTGCCAGCAGCCCCTACCTAGGGAGCAATCAGCCCCAGCATTTT.

J is TRBJ2-3 and V is TRBV2; 10 positions agree with TRBD2. V was pared by 5 bases and J by 3 bases, with 5 bases of the junction left unmatched. Germline values: CDR1 SNHLY, CDR2 FYNNEI. This CDR3 has 15 amino acids. The CDR3 reads CASSKLAGGTDTQYF. The CDR3, as DNA: TGTGCCAGCAGTAAATTAGCGGGGGGTACAGATACGCAGTATTTT.

V is TRBV27 and J is TRBJ2-3; 12 bases are a match to TRBD2. Germline values: CDR1 MNHEY, CDR2 SMNVEV (reference sequence). This CDR3 has 16 amino acids. V dropped 6 bases and J dropped 2; count of bases not matched to a gene: 6. The CDR3 DNA reads TGTGCCAGCAGGCCCAGGACTAGCGGGGTCACAGATACGCAGTATTTT. Its translation: CASRPRTSGVTDTQYF.

J is TRBJ1-2 and V is TRBV4-3; D unclear. The CDR3 contains 19 residues. The V end was cut by 1 base, the J end by 3 bases, with 24 bases between. Germline V gene sequence: CDR1 LGHNA, CDR2 YSLEER. The chain's CDR3 is CASSQVLRTLGYEHYGYTF. The DNA of the CDR3 is TGCGCCAGCAGCCAAGTTCTACGAACGCTGGGCTACGAGCACTATGGCTACACCTTC.

The rearrangement links TRBV15 to TRBJ1-6; 7 nucleotides line up with TRBD1. Germline V CDR1 and CDR2: LNHNV, YYDKDF (reference sequence). Trimming took 3 bases from V and 6 from J; bases not matched to a gene: 5. CDR3 length equals 15 residues. Here the CDR3 reads CATSSEGQINSPLHF. CDR3 sequence (DNA): TGTGCCACCAGCAGTGAGGGACAGATTAATTCACCCCTCCACTTT.

V gene TRBV19 combines with J gene TRBJ2-7; D is unclear. Per germline, CDR1 LNHDA and CDR2 SQIVND (reference sequence). Trimming took 7 bases from V and 2 from J, leaving 12 bases between them. The CDR3 runs to 13 residues. Here the CDR3 reads CASNGDPTYEQYF. CDR3 in DNA: TGTGCCAGTAATGGGGATCCTACCTACGAGCAGTACTTC.

The chain carries TRBV13 and TRBJ2-2; D call uncertain. The CDR3 has 14 amino acids. V gave up 5 bases and J gave up 1 base, with 8 bases separating them. The germline CDR1 and CDR2 sequences are PRHDT and FYEKMQ (reference sequence). The CDR3 region is CASSPTENTGELFF. CDR3 nucleotide sequence: TGTGCCAGCAGCCCAACGGAGAACACCGGGGAGCTGTTTTTT.

The rearrangement uses TRBV4-3 and TRBJ2-5; D is possibly TRBD2 (5 bases). The CDR3 is made up of 16 amino acids. CDR1 and CDR2 (germline): LGHNA, YSLEER. Trimming shortened V by 0 bases and J by 2 bases, and 13 bases separated the two germline ends. Here the CDR3 reads CASSQDRLAVQETQYF. The DNA for the CDR3 is TGCGCCAGCAGCCAAGATCGTCTAGCTGTACAAGAGACCCAGTACTTC.

This chain links TRBV4-1 with TRBJ2-1; no clear D. V lost 2 bases to trimming and J lost 7 bases, with 6 bases between them. This CDR3 comprises 12 residues. CDR1 and CDR2 (germline): MGHRA, YSYEKL. CDR3 nucleotide sequence: TGCGCCAGCAGCCAATTGATGAATGAGCAGTTCTTC. This sequence encodes CASSQLMNEQFF.

CDR3 nucleotide sequence: TGTGCCAGCAGCGTAGAAGGGGGGACAGGGGTTCCCTATAATTCACCCCTCCACTTT. Protein sequence: CASSVEGGTGVPYNSPLHF. The V call is TRBV9, the J call TRBJ1-6; 10 bases match TRBD1. The ends lost 0 bases at V and 2 bases at J; junction bases unmatched: 8. This CDR3 comprises 19 residues. Germline assignment: CDR1 SGDLS and CDR2 YYNGEE. Based on the CDR3 plus reference TRBV9 and TRBJ1-6, the full variable domain is DSGVTQTPKHLITATGQRVTLRCSPRSGDLSVYWYQQSLDQGLQFLIQYYNGEERAKGNILERFSAQQFPDLHSELNLSSLELGDSALYFCASSVEGGTGVPYNSPLHFGNGTRLTVT.

J is TRBJ2-3 and V is TRBV7-6, with D maybe TRBD2 (6 bases). V was pared by 5 bases and J by 1 base, with 10 bases between. CDR1 SGHVS and CDR2 FNYEAQ come from the germline V gene. The CDR3 extends over 14 amino acids. CDR3 sequence: CASSLRGGTDTQYF. CDR3 DNA sequence: TGTGCCAGCAGCCTGCGGGGTGGCACAGATACGCAGTATTTT.

The genes are TRBV19 and TRBJ2-3; TRBD2 might be the D (6 bases). Germline-derived CDR1 and CDR2 are LNHDA and SQIVND (reference sequence). This CDR3 is built from 13 residues. Trimming pared 5 bases from V and 5 bases from J, leaving 11 bases between. The CDR3 loop is CASSPGLGDTQYF. The CDR3 DNA reads as TGTGCCAGTAGTCCGGGACTGGGAGATACGCAGTATTTT. The full variable domain, completed using reference TRBV19 and TRBJ2-3, is DGGITQSPKYLFRKEGQNVTLSCEQNLNHDAMYWYRQDPGQGLRLIYYSQIVNDFQKGDIAEGYSVSREKKESFPLTVTSAQKNPTAFYLCASSPGLGDTQYFGPGTRLTVL.

The chain employs TRBV7-6 and TRBJ1-1; TRBD1 might be the D (6 bases). CDR3 length equals 15 residues. CDR1 and CDR2 from the germline V gene are SGHVS and FNYEAQ. Trimming took 0 bases from V and 4 from J, leaving 12 bases between them. The CDR3 coding sequence is TGTGCCAGCAGCTTAGCGAGGGGGGCGGGCACTGAAGCTTTCTTT. Amino acids: CASSLARGAGTEAFF.

The chain links TRBV9 to TRBJ1-2; 7 nucleotides align to TRBD1. This CDR3 region has 13 residues. Germline CDR1 is SGDLS and CDR2 is YYNGEE. V was clipped by 7 bases and J by 5 bases; unmatched bases: 8. CDR3 coding DNA: TGTGCCAGCTCCCTACAGGGGATGTATGGCTACACCTTC. Translating gives CASSLQGMYGYTF.